This entry is about one T cell receptor beta chain. Its antigen is unidentified. V was clipped by 0 bases and J by 8 bases, with 12 bases between them. This CDR3 has 14 amino acids. In germline, CDR1 is SGDLS, CDR2 YYNGEE. This entry belongs to a study of post-analysis software for immune sequencing data. At the level of the study: Relapsing-remitting, secondary progressive and progressive-relapsing multiple sclerosis were all included among the disease courses. Study-level results: For normalized Chao1 diversity, multiple sclerosis patients scored significantly lower than controls did. Compared with controls, patients had more of about 5 TRBV segments, including TRBV5-6, TRBV5-1 and TRBV20-1.

Unique molecular identifiers had been added to the TCR beta cDNA libraries. Starting from roughly 1.1 to 9.2 million T cells, the study yielded 460,000 or so cDNA molecules. TCRdb reanalysed the PCR reads using MiXCR and keeps one entry per CDR3 protein. This repertoire shows hundreds of thousands of distinct CDR3 sequences, 59% found once; its top ten account for about 11%. This TCR came from a girl aged 2 to 10 with multiple sclerosis. This sequence joins TRBV9 and TRBJ2-1, with D maybe TRBD1 (6 bases). Material for sequencing was blood. The CDR3 spells CASSVAPGAHEQFF. For the CDR3, the DNA is TGTGCCAGCAGCGTAGCCCCAGGGGCTCATGAGCAGTTCTTC.